Below, 5 T cell receptor beta chains from the same sample are listed, as sequenced in a study of stem cell transplantation in POMP-related autoinflammatory disease. The repertoire was sequenced with immunoSEQ multiplex PCR; TCRdb's copy has only in-frame clones and lacks some. Among tens of thousands of clones listed, roughly 91% were seen once. Here the sequenced sample was CD4+ T cells from PBMCs, taken after stem cell transplantation. All receptors derive from a human patient with POMP-related autoinflammation and immune dysregulation (PRAID). Some T cells may arise from the graft donor.

The rearrangement links TRBV4-2 to TRBJ2-3, with 10 nucleotides matching TRBD2. The germline gives CDR1 LGHNA, CDR2 YNFKEQ. The ends lost 3 bases at V and 8 bases at J; junction bases unmatched: 8. The CDR3 consists of 15 residues. The CDR3 spells CASSHGTSEAGTQYF. The CDR3 region has the DNA TGTGCCAGCAGCCACGGGACTAGCGAAGCGGGTACGCAGTATTTT.

V gene TRBV19 combines with J gene TRBJ2-3; D gene unclear. V lost 5 bases to trimming and J lost 2 bases, with 20 bases between them. The CDR3 runs 17 residues. Germline assignment: CDR1 LNHDA and CDR2 SQIVND (reference sequence). The CDR3 sequence is CASSPSSIGQSTDTQYF. Written as DNA, the CDR3 is TGTGCCAGTAGTCCAAGTAGTATAGGTCAGTCCACAGATACGCAGTATTTT.

This rearrangement joins TRBV2 to TRBJ2-5, with D hard to call. CDR3 size: 13 residues. Trimming stripped 3 bases from V and 5 bases from J, with 10 bases between. Germline loops: CDR1 SNHLY, CDR2 FYNNEI. The CDR3 loop is CASSDSVGETQYF. CDR3 DNA sequence: TGTGCCAGCAGTGACTCCGTCGGCGAGACCCAGTACTTC.

The chain has TRBV27 and TRBJ2-5, with D unresolved. The CDR3 is made up of 13 amino acids. Germline CDR1 reads MNHEY; CDR2 reads SMNVEV (reference sequence). V dropped 5 bases and J dropped 8 bases, with 15 bases sitting between them. This CDR3 reads CASSHPSAETQYF. As DNA, the CDR3 is TGTGCCAGCAGTCACCCATCCGCGGAAACCCAGTACTTC.

The J gene is TRBJ2-1, the V gene TRBV25-1, with TRBD2 matching 14 bases. Trimming at V came to 6 bases and at J to 6 bases, leaving 1 base not matched to a gene. This CDR3 is 14 amino acids long. Per the germline V gene, CDR1 is MGHDK and CDR2 is SYGVNS. Here the CDR3 reads CASRGLAGVNEQFF. In DNA form, the CDR3 reads TGTGCCAGCAGGGGACTAGCGGGAGTCAATGAGCAGTTCTTC.